This T cell receptor beta chain was sequenced in a study of blood T cell repertoires in COVID-19. Germline values: CDR1 SEHNR, CDR2 FQNEAQ (reference sequence). The CDR3 covers 16 residues. V lost 6 bases and J lost 6, with 21 bases in between. Generated by immunoSEQ multiplex PCR, the TCRdb table keeps only in-frame clones and is missing some. The table has about 300,000 clones, 85% seen once. The V and J genes are TRBV7-9 and TRBJ1-3, with D maybe TRBD1 (6 bases). The receptor's source is a woman between 50 and 59 years old who had recovered from COVID-19. The sequenced sample consisted of PBMCs or T cells enriched from blood (not recorded which). The CDR3 protein is CASRAAGAHLENTIYF. The CDR3, as DNA: TGTGCCAGCAGGGCAGCGGGGGCTCATTTGGAAAACACCATATATTTT.